These 30 T cell receptor beta chains share one sample of origin, sequenced in a study of CD8 T cells in Susac syndrome. RNA totalling roughly 0.45 to 1 ug underwent reverse transcription with random hexamers. A single record per CDR3 protein comes from TCRdb applying MiXCR to the immunoSEQ multiplex PCR reads. Seen here are about 150,000 distinct CDR3 sequences, nearly 97% observed once, and the top ten hold less than 0.085%. Sample: CD4+ T cells from PBMCs. The receptors were sampled from a human donor with Susac syndrome.

V usage is TRBV28 and J usage is TRBJ2-2; D uncertain. V was shortened by 2 bases and J by 6 bases, with 7 bases between the two germline ends. The CDR3 is 13 amino acids. Germline V CDR1 and CDR2: MDHEN, SYDVKM. CDR3 bases: TGTGCCAGCAGTTTAAGCGCCCCCGGGGAGCTGTTTTTT. This encodes CASSLSAPGELFF.

The CDR3 is CASSTRPVTQYF. CDR3 nucleotide sequence: TGTGCCAGCAGTACCCGACCCGTGACCCAGTACTTC. The chain is built from TRBV12-3 or TRBV12-4 and TRBJ2-5; D gene uncertain. V was shortened by 5 bases and J by 7 bases, with 11 bases between the two germline ends. CDR3 length: 12 residues.

This clonotype was seen once. The chain joins TRBV7-8 to TRBJ1-4, with D possibly being TRBD1 (5 bases). Between the trimmed V and J ends, which lost 5 bases and 4 bases, there was a span of 11 bases. The CDR3 runs 14 residues. Germline loops: CDR1 SGHVS, CDR2 FQNEAQ. The CDR3 sequence is CASSPPGLNEKLFF. The CDR3 DNA follows: TGTGCCAGCAGCCCCCCAGGGCTTAATGAAAAACTGTTTTTT.

The chain links TRBV5-1 to TRBJ2-7; maybe TRBD2 (5 bases). V lost 0 bases and J lost 1, with 8 bases in between. Germline loops: CDR1 SGHRS, CDR2 YFSETQ. The CDR3 contains 14 residues. Written as DNA, the CDR3 is TGCGCCAGCAGCTTGGAGCGGATATCCTACGAGCAGTACTTC. Translated: CASSLERISYEQYF.

The chain couples TRBV24-1 to TRBJ2-7; D is tentatively TRBD1 or TRBD2 (5 bases each). The ends were cut back, 7 bases at V and 2 bases at J, with 14 bases in the middle. The germline V gene has CDR1 KGHDR and CDR2 SFDVKD. The CDR3 is 14 residues long. CDR3 in amino acids: CATSRGDGPYEQYF. Here the CDR3 DNA reads TGTGCCACCAGCCGAGGGGACGGCCCCTACGAGCAGTACTTC.

The chain links TRBV29-1 to TRBJ2-3; D might be TRBD2 (7 bases). Germline V CDR1 and CDR2: SQVTM, ANQGSEA. The CDR3 spans 13 residues. Deletions cut 4 bases from V and 3 bases from J, with 11 bases between. CDR3 residues: CSVVRGGTDTQYF. The CDR3 bases are TGCAGCGTTGTCAGGGGAGGGACAGATACGCAGTATTTT.

The rearrangement links TRBV2 to TRBJ2-5; D ambiguous. The CDR3 loop spans 11 amino acids. The V gene's germline CDR1 is SNHLY and CDR2 FYNNEI. The CDR3 region is CGPVSQETQYF. CDR3 coding DNA: TGTGGGCCGGTTAGCCAAGAGACCCAGTACTTC.

V and J are TRBV13 and TRBJ1-1; perhaps TRBD1 as D (5 bases). CDR3 size: 14 residues. From germline, CDR1 is PRHDT and CDR2 FYEKMQ (reference sequence). Trimming cost V 1 base and J 5 bases, with 11 bases left between them. In DNA form, the CDR3 reads TGTGCCAGCAGCTTAGCACAGGAAGGGACTGAAGCTTTCTTT. Translating it yields CASSLAQEGTEAFF.

This sequence joins TRBV3-1 and TRBJ2-7, with TRBD1 as a possible D gene (7 bases). The CDR3 loop spans 15 amino acids. Germline V CDR1 and CDR2: LGHDT, YNNKEL (reference sequence). Trimming took 4 bases from V and 3 from J, leaving 16 bases between them. The CDR3 bases are TGTGCCAGCAGCCGCGGGACAGAAAAAGACTACGAGCAGTACTTC. This translates into CASSRGTEKDYEQYF.

V gene TRBV20-1 combines with J gene TRBJ2-1, with 7 bases that match TRBD2. Trimming cost V 5 bases and J 4 bases; bases outside gene matches: 2. CDR3 size: 12 residues. The V gene's germline CDR1 is DFQATT and CDR2 SNEGSKA (reference sequence). The CDR3 here is CSASRGYNEQFF. The CDR3, as DNA: TGCAGTGCTTCGCGGGGGTACAATGAGCAGTTCTTC.

The chain employs TRBV15 and TRBJ2-5, with 12 positions matching TRBD2. V shed 1 base and J 1 base; nucleotides not matched to a gene: 7. This CDR3 has 18 amino acids. Germline V gives CDR1 LNHNV, CDR2 YYDKDF (reference sequence). CDR3 in amino acids: CATSRGLAGVEGQETQYF. CDR3 nucleotide sequence: TGTGCCACCAGCAGAGGACTAGCGGGAGTTGAGGGCCAAGAGACCCAGTACTTC.

The rearrangement links TRBV11-2 to TRBJ2-3; D call uncertain. The CDR3 runs to 13 residues. The V gene's germline CDR1 is SGHAT and CDR2 FQNNGV. V lost 2 bases, J lost 3 bases, and 6 bases lay in between. The DNA of the CDR3 is TGTGCCAGCAGCTTAAGGTTTACAGATACGCAGTATTTT. This sequence encodes CASSLRFTDTQYF.

The genes are TRBV20-1 and TRBJ2-1; D is unclear. The CDR3 has 14 residues. Trimming removed 0 bases from V and 8 bases from J, with 14 bases in between. Germline V gene lookup returns CDR1 DFQATT and CDR2 SNEGSKA (reference sequence). This CDR3 reads CSARDLLVEDEQFF. DNA for the CDR3: TGCAGTGCTAGAGATCTCCTAGTTGAGGATGAGCAGTTCTTC.

The chain couples TRBV29-1 to TRBJ2-2, with TRBD2 matching 10 bases. CDR1 and CDR2 from the germline V gene are SQVTM and ANQGSEA. The CDR3 is 14 amino acids. Trimming took 5 bases from V and 5 from J; bases not matched to a gene: 5. CDR3 DNA: TGCAGCGTTCTAGCGGGAGTGTGGACCGGGGAGCTGTTTTTT. Protein: CSVLAGVWTGELFF.

DNA of the CDR3: TGCAGCGTTGAGGGGGTCCCGAACTCGTACCAAGAGACCCAGTACTTC. It is translated as CSVEGVPNSYQETQYF. The rearrangement joins TRBV29-1 to TRBJ2-5; D tentatively fits TRBD1 or TRBD2 (5 bases each). This CDR3 is 16 amino acids long. Germline lookup yields CDR1 SQVTM and CDR2 ANQGSEA. V was shortened by 3 bases and J by 0 bases, with 17 bases between the two germline ends.

The gene calls are TRBV28 and TRBJ1-1; D perhaps matches TRBD1 (6 bases). CDR3 length: 15 residues. CDR1 is MDHEN and CDR2 is SYDVKM in the germline V gene. The ends were cut back, 5 bases at V and 4 bases at J, with 17 bases in the middle. The chain's CDR3 is CASSATGTMLTEAFF. As DNA, the CDR3 is TGTGCCAGCAGTGCGACCGGGACAATGCTCACTGAAGCTTTCTTT.

V is TRBV7-3 and J is TRBJ2-1, with TRBD2 matching 10 bases. This CDR3 contains 15 residues. The junction had 7 bases not matched to a gene; V was cut back by 5 bases and J by 6 bases. From germline, CDR1 is SGHTA and CDR2 FQGTGA. The CDR3 DNA sequence: TGTGCCAGCAGCCCTATGGGACTAGCGTCCAATGAGCAGTTCTTC. Amino acids: CASSPMGLASNEQFF.

This chain connects TRBV20-1 to TRBJ1-2, with D perhaps TRBD1 (5 bases). This CDR3 comprises 12 residues. Looked up from germline, CDR1 is DFQATT and CDR2 is SNEGSKA (reference sequence). Trimming removed 8 bases at V and 4 bases at J, with 14 bases between. For the CDR3, the DNA is TGCAGTCTAAACCGGGGGAGCTATGGCTACACCTTC. It is translated as CSLNRGSYGYTF.

This clonotype was counted a single time. The V call is TRBV5-1, the J call TRBJ1-1; D possibly corresponds to TRBD1 (6 bases). Germline values: CDR1 SGHRS, CDR2 YFSETQ. V was trimmed by 9 bases and J by 3 bases, leaving 18 bases between them. This CDR3 spans 14 amino acids. The CDR3 reads CATPPGGLYTEAFF. The CDR3, as DNA: TGCGCCACCCCGCCGGGGGGGCTGTACACTGAAGCTTTCTTT.

The rearrangement joins TRBV29-1 to TRBJ2-3, with D possibly matching TRBD1 (5 bases). The germline CDR1 and CDR2 sequences are SQVTM and ANQGSEA. This CDR3 is 17 amino acids long. V gave up 3 bases and J gave up 0 bases, with 19 bases separating them. CDR3 DNA sequence: TGCAGCGTTGATTTCTACAAACCGACAGCGAGCACAGATACGCAGTATTTT. This sequence encodes CSVDFYKPTASTDTQYF.

The chain is built from TRBV25-1 and TRBJ1-1; a weak D match, TRBD1 (6 bases). V was cut by 6 bases and J by 4 bases, with 18 bases left in between. Germline loops: CDR1 MGHDK, CDR2 SYGVNS. This CDR3 comprises 15 residues. The DNA of the CDR3 is TGTGCCAGCAGCGGAGAAGGGGGGTATAGCACTGAAGCTTTCTTT. Amino acids: CASSGEGGYSTEAFF.

The gene calls are TRBV11-2 and TRBJ2-7; D not resolved. The germline V gene has CDR1 SGHAT and CDR2 FQNNGV. Trimming left V 1 base short and J 8 bases short, with 6 bases between. The CDR3 covers 11 residues. The CDR3 region is CASSLGGQQYF. The DNA of the CDR3 is TGTGCCAGCAGCTTAGGAGGTCAGCAGTACTTC. The full variable domain, in which reference TRBV11-2 and TRBJ2-7 provide the parts outside the CDR3, is EAGVAQSPRYKIIEKRQSVAFWCNPISGHATLYWYQQILGQGPKLLIQFQNNGVVDDSQLPKDRFSAERLKGVDSTLKIQPAKLEDSAVYLCASSLGGQQYFGPGTRLTVT.

The gene calls are TRBV3-1 and TRBJ2-7; D is undetermined. The V gene's germline CDR1 is LGHDT and CDR2 YNNKEL (reference sequence). The V gene lost 4 bases and the J gene lost 2 bases, with 9 bases spanning the gap. This CDR3 contains 13 residues. The CDR3 DNA follows: TGTGCCAGCAGCCTGGACCTCCCCTACGAGCAGTACTTC. Translation: CASSLDLPYEQYF.

This clonotype showed up just once. The chain carries TRBV20-1 and TRBJ1-2; tentative D call: TRBD1 (5 bases). Trimming cost V 5 bases and J 8 bases, with 15 bases left between them. CDR3 size: 12 residues. Looked up from germline, CDR1 is DFQATT and CDR2 is SNEGSKA (reference sequence). CDR3 in DNA: TGCAGTGCTGAGAAGGGGTTAGAGGGCTACACCTTC. Its protein is CSAEKGLEGYTF.

This chain joins TRBV5-1 and TRBJ1-4; the D gene is possibly TRBD1 (6 bases). The germline V and J ends were trimmed by 4 bases and 3 bases, with 7 bases remaining between them. Germline V gives CDR1 SGHRS, CDR2 YFSETQ. This CDR3 spans 13 amino acids. The CDR3 DNA is TGCGCCAGCAGCAGGGGGTCTAATGAAAAACTGTTTTTT. Translation: CASSRGSNEKLFF.

This chain connects TRBV10-2 to TRBJ2-5; TRBD2 agrees at 12 bases. CDR3 length equals 18 residues. V shed 3 bases, J shed 2 bases, and the junction held 10 bases outside the gene matches. CDR1 and CDR2 (germline): WSHSY, SAAADI. CDR3: CASSDANPLAGGQETQYF. The CDR3 bases are TGCGCCAGCAGTGACGCTAATCCACTAGCGGGGGGACAAGAGACCCAGTACTTC.

The chain has TRBV5-1 and TRBJ2-5; D unresolved. CDR1 and CDR2 from the germline V gene are SGHRS and YFSETQ. The V and J ends lost 2 bases and 9 bases respectively, with 8 bases between them. The length of the CDR3 is 11 residues. In nucleotides, the CDR3 is TGCGCCAGCAGCTTAGACGGCGCCCAGTACTTC. Translating gives CASSLDGAQYF.

The chain combines TRBV20-1 with TRBJ1-2, with D hard to call. Germline lookup yields CDR1 DFQATT and CDR2 SNEGSKA (reference sequence). The V end lost 4 bases, the J end lost 2 bases, and 5 bases lay between the germline ends. The length of the CDR3 is 11 residues. CDR3 nucleotide sequence: TGCAGTGCTACCGTAAACTATGGCTACACCTTC. It yields the protein CSATVNYGYTF.

The chain is built from TRBV29-1 and TRBJ1-4; 9 bases fit TRBD1. J was trimmed by 8 bases and V by 6 bases; bases with no gene match: 10. Germline V gives CDR1 SQVTM, CDR2 ANQGSEA. CDR3 length equals 14 residues. This CDR3 reads CSVAGTGLFEKLFF. The DNA of the CDR3 is TGCAGCGTGGCCGGGACAGGGCTTTTCGAAAAACTGTTTTTT.

V gene TRBV4-2 combines with J gene TRBJ2-5; 7 bases are shared with TRBD1. J gave up 6 bases and V 0 bases, and 7 bases lay outside the gene matches. Germline V gene lookup returns CDR1 LGHNA and CDR2 YNFKEQ. The CDR3 runs to 15 residues. The CDR3 here is CASSQEWQGVQTQYF. The CDR3 coding sequence is TGTGCCAGCAGCCAAGAGTGGCAGGGGGTACAGACCCAGTACTTC.